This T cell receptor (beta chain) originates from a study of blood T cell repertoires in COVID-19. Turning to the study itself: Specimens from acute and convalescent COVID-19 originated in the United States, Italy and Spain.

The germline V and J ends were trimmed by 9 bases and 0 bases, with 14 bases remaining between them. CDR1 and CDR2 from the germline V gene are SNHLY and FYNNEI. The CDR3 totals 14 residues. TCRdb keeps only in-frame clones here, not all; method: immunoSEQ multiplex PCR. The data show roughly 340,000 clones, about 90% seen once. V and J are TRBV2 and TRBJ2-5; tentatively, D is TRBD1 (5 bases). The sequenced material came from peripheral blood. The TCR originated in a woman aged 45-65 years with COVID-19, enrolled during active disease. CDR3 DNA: TGTGCCAGTGGCGACAGAAACAACCAAGAGACCCAGTACTTC. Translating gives CASGDRNNQETQYF.